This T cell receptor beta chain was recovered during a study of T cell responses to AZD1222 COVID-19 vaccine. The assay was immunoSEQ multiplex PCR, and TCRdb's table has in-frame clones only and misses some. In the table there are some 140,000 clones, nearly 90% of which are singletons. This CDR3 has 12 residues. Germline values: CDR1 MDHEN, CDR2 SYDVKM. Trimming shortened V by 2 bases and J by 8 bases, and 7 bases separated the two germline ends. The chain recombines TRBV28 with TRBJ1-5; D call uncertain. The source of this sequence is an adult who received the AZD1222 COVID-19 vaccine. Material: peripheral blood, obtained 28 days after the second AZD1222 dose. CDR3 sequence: CASSLGFKPQHF. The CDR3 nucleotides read TGTGCCAGCAGTTTAGGGTTTAAGCCCCAGCATTTT.